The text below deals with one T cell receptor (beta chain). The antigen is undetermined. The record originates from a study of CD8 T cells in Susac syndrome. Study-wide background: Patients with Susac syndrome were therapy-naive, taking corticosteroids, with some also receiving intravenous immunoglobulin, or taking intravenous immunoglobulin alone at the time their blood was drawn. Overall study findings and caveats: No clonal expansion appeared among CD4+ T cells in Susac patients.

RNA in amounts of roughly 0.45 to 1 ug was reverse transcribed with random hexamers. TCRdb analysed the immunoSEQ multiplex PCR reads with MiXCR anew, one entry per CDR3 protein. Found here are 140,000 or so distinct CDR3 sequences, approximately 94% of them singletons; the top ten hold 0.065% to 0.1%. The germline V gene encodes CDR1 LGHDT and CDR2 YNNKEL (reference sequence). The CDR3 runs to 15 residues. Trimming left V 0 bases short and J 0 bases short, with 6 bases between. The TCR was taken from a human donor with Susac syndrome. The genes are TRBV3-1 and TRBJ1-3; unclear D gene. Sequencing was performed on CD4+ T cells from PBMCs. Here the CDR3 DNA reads TGTGCCAGCAGCCAAGATCGGATCTCTGGAAACACCATATATTTT. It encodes CASSQDRISGNTIYF. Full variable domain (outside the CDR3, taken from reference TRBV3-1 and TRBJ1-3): DTAVSQTPKYLVTQMGNDKSIKCEQNLGHDTMYWYKQDSKKFLKIMFSYNNKELIINETVPNRFSPKSPDKAHLNLHINSLELGDSAVYFCASSQDRISGNTIYFGEGSWLTVV.